This record looks at one TCR beta chain sequence and its context. Its antigen is still unknown. The record originates from a study of shared clonotypes between healthy human individuals. Study conclusions and caveats: Larger richness was generally estimated for naive than memory subsets. Approximately 5% was the fraction of naive CD4 clonotypes found shared across several donors.

In the authors' methods: Junction-only immunoSEQ data arrived without quality scores, meaning filtering differed. TCRdb's table, derived via immunoSEQ multiplex PCR, lists solely in-frame clones and lacks some. V and J calls and clone size are given by that table; D and trimming were obtained from the DNA. The sample lists a few million clones; less than 95% were seen once. Trimming pared 4 bases from V and 0 bases from J, leaving 19 bases between. Germline V CDR1 and CDR2: MNHEY, SMNVEV (reference sequence). This CDR3 is 19 amino acids long. The sequence came from a man younger than 35 in good health. Some clones in this sample may be carry-over from other donors' samples. This chain connects TRBV27 to TRBJ2-6; D may be TRBD2 (7 bases). Sequencing was done on a sample of naive CD4+ T cells from PBMCs. Subset in this sample: CD45RA+ positively selected. The CDR3 DNA reads TGTGCCAGCAGTTCCCTCCGGGGGGCGCCGAGCTCTGGGGCCAACGTCCTGACTTTC. Amino acids: CASSSLRGAPSSGANVLTF.